This T cell receptor (beta chain) was recorded in a study of T cell changes during pregnancy in multiple sclerosis. Clones were sequenced by immunoSEQ multiplex PCR, and TCRdb holds only the in-frame ones, with some missing. The repertoire has some 68,000 clones, approximately 93% of them found once; the top ten carry roughly 1.4%. CDR1 is SEHNR, CDR2 FQNEAQ, per germline (reference sequence). The CDR3 consists of 19 residues. The trim removed 6 bases at V and 3 bases at J, leaving 16 bases unmatched. The sample in question was peripheral blood, obtained in the second trimester of pregnancy. V usage is TRBV7-9 and J usage is TRBJ2-3; TRBD2 aligns across 12 bases. This clonotype was sampled from a female donor with multiple sclerosis, enrolled in a pregnancy study. In DNA, the CDR3 is TGTGCCAGCAGGCCACCGGTCCTAGCGGGAGGGCCCGGGACAGATACGCAGTATTTT. This codes for CASRPPVLAGGPGTDTQYF.